This T cell receptor beta chain was observed in a study of human T cells and chemical hapten exposure. Study-level findings and limits: Significantly more large CDR3 similarity clusters arose among expanded TCRs than among controls.

This clonotype showed up many times. Its target is not known. TCRdb redid the calling of the RACE reads with MiXCR, one entry per CDR3 protein. The data contain more than 300,000 distinct CDR3 sequences, approximately 5% of them singletons. The time point was: pre-sensitization, week 0. Specified treatment: therapeutic diphenylcyclopropenone sensitization with weekly scalp DPC. The CDR3 spans 15 residues. Germline values: CDR1 MNHEY, CDR2 SMNVEV (reference sequence). V shed 6 bases, J shed 0 bases, and the junction held 4 bases outside the gene matches. Sequencing was performed on whole blood, taken in connection with sensitization to the hapten diphenylcyclopropenone (DPC). The chain has TRBV27 and TRBJ1-5, with 8 bases identical to TRBD1. This receptor was taken from a woman between 45 and 60 years old with alopecia areata. Some clones in this sample may be carry-over from other donors' samples. The CDR3 loop is CASRKTGDSNQPQHF. CDR3 coding DNA: TGTGCCAGCAGGAAGACAGGGGATAGCAATCAGCCCCAGCATTTT.